The rows below give T cell receptor beta chains drawn from one sample of a study of vaccination effects on CD4 cells after COVID-19. What these receptors recognize is not known. The protocol was immunoSEQ multiplex PCR, while the TCRdb copy is restricted to in-frame clones and leaves out a portion. Here the sample spans 20,000 to 25,000 clones, approximately 73% being singletons. The sample was CD4+ T cells from PBMCs cultured with a peptide pool, taken before COVID-19 vaccination. These receptors all stem from a human donor who had a prior SARS-CoV-2 infection. Both conserved end residues are part of each CDR3. A D gene is named only where the DNA matches it firmly. Rows give clone size only sometimes, using once, few, many, or a class for an expanded clone.

>NA|TRBJ1-2|TRBV7-2|15|NA
CASSQGRAANYGYTF
TGTGCCAGCAGCCAGGGACGGGCTGCTAACTATGGCTACACCTTC
>NA|TRBJ1-1|TRBV10-3|14|NA
CAISESSGWGEAFF
TGTGCCATCAGTGAGTCTTCGGGTTGGGGCGAAGCTTTCTTT
>TRBD2|TRBJ2-7|TRBV4-1|18|NA
CASSRGLARRSGVGEQYF
TGCGCCAGCAGCCGAGGCCTGGCCCGTAGGAGCGGGGTTGGAGAGCAGTACTTC
>NA|TRBJ2-3|TRBV7-2|15|once
CASSLDSEYTDTQYF
TGTGCCAGCAGCCTCGACAGCGAATACACAGATACGCAGTATTTT
>TRBD2|TRBJ2-3|TRBV7-6|18|NA
CASSLALGLAGGADTQYF
TGTGCCAGCAGCTTAGCGCTGGGACTAGCGGGAGGGGCAGATACGCAGTATTTT
>TRBD2|TRBJ2-2|TRBV3-1/TRBV3-2|18|NA
CASSQDLLAGAATGELFF
TGTGCCAGCAGCCAAGATTTACTAGCGGGAGCCGCTACCGGGGAGCTGTTTTTT
>NA|TRBJ2-5|TRBV27|12|NA
CATRTTRETQYF
TGTGCCACCCGGACGACACGAGAGACCCAGTACTTC
>NA|TRBJ2-7|TRBV7-9|15|NA
CASSLVKLGGDEQYF
TGTGCCAGCAGCTTAGTTAAACTGGGAGGTGACGAGCAGTACTTC
>NA|TRBJ2-3|TRBV19|14|NA
CASRRRGAADTQYF
TGTGCCAGTAGACGGAGGGGGGCCGCAGATACGCAGTATTTT
>TRBD2|TRBJ2-3|TRBV14|18|few
CASSLASGRALSTDTQYF
TGTGCCAGCAGCCTAGCTAGCGGGAGGGCCTTGAGCACAGATACGCAGTATTTT
>TRBD2|TRBJ2-1|TRBV9|17|NA
CASSPLRGASGSHEQFF
TGTGCCAGCAGCCCTCTACGGGGGGCTAGCGGGAGCCATGAGCAGTTCTTC
>TRBD1|TRBJ2-3|TRBV2|15|NA
CASSARTGGPDTQYF
TGTGCCAGCAGTGCGAGGACAGGGGGCCCAGATACGCAGTATTTT
>NA|TRBJ2-1|TRBV10-3|14|once
CAIRPGERYNEQFF
TGTGCCATCAGGCCAGGGGAGAGGTACAATGAGCAGTTCTTC
>NA|TRBJ1-1|TRBV4-2|15|NA
CASSQTDTGYTEAFF
TGTGCCAGCAGCCAGACCGATACAGGGTATACTGAAGCTTTCTTT
>NA|TRBJ2-3|TRBV2|14|NA
CASSETTGADTQYF
TGTGCCAGCAGTGAGACAACGGGGGCAGATACGCAGTATTTT
>NA|TRBJ1-4|TRBV18|15|NA
CASSPPVSTNEKLFF
TGTGCCAGCTCACCACCTGTTTCGACTAATGAAAAACTGTTTTTT
>TRBD1|TRBJ2-1|TRBV5-6|15|NA
CASSFYSGTDNEQFF
TGTGCCAGCAGCTTTTATTCGGGGACAGACAATGAGCAGTTCTTC
>NA|TRBJ1-5|TRBV2|12|NA
CATAQGNQPQHF
TGTGCCACCGCCCAGGGGAATCAGCCCCAGCATTTT
>NA|TRBJ2-7|TRBV7-2|15|NA
CASSLVATPEYEQYF
TGTGCCAGCAGCTTAGTTGCGACTCCAGAGTACGAGCAGTACTTC
>NA|TRBJ1-6|TRBV7-8|15|NA
CASSLGTVYNSPLHF
TGTGCCAGCAGCTTAGGGACAGTTTATAATTCACCCCTCCACTTT
>TRBD1|TRBJ2-1|TRBV7-3|16|NA
CASSARTGERYNEQFF
TGTGCCAGCAGCGCGCGGACAGGGGAACGCTACAATGAGCAGTTCTTC
>NA|TRBJ1-5|TRBV6-5|14|once
CASTMMDANQPQHF
TGTGCCAGCACGATGATGGACGCAAATCAGCCCCAGCATTTT
>NA|TRBJ1-2|TRBV3-1/TRBV3-2|17|NA
CASSPGTAGVFNYGYTF
TGTGCCAGCAGCCCAGGGACCGCCGGCGTTTTTAACTATGGCTACACCTTC
>TRBD2|TRBJ2-3|TRBV28|14|NA
CASSLTSGADTQYF
TGTGCCAGCAGTTTAACTAGCGGGGCAGATACGCAGTATTTT
>TRBD1|TRBJ2-5|TRBV4-2|15|NA
CASSQVGQGRETQYF
TGTGCCAGCAGCCAAGTGGGACAGGGACGAGAGACCCAGTACTTC
>NA|TRBJ2-7|TRBV27|13|NA
CASKPSASYEQYF
TGTGCCTCAAAACCTAGCGCCTCCTACGAGCAGTACTTC
>NA|TRBJ2-3|TRBV21-1|19|NA
CASSTRTSGRITSTDTQYF
TGTGCCAGCAGCACCCGGACTAGCGGGAGAATCACTAGCACAGATACGCAGTATTTT
>TRBD1|TRBJ2-7|TRBV18|15|few
CASSPPGTDYYEQYF
TGTGCCAGCTCACCACCCGGGACAGACTATTACGAGCAGTACTTC
>NA|TRBJ1-2|TRBV12-3/TRBV12-4|12|few
CASSSQGYGYTF
TGTGCCAGCAGTTCCCAGGGCTATGGCTACACCTTC
>NA|TRBJ2-3|TRBV5-5|14|NA
CASSLLPGTDTQYF
TGTGCCAGCAGCCTACTCCCAGGTACAGATACGCAGTATTTT
>NA|TRBJ1-4|TRBV7-2|15|NA
CASSLYRVVGEKLFF
TGTGCCAGCAGCTTATACAGGGTTGTGGGCGAAAAACTGTTTTTT
>NA|TRBJ1-1|TRBV7-3|17|NA
CASSLRGRDTENTEAFF
TGTGCCAGCAGCTTAAGAGGCCGGGACACCGAGAACACTGAAGCTTTCTTT
>NA|TRBJ2-7|TRBV5-6|12|NA
CASSRGTYEQYF
TGTGCCAGCAGCCGAGGGACGTACGAGCAGTACTTC
>NA|TRBJ1-1|TRBV30|13|NA
CAWSVRVGTEAFF
TGTGCCTGGAGTGTGAGGGTGGGCACTGAAGCTTTCTTT
>NA|TRBJ2-6|TRBV11-3|14|NA
CASSLAGGANVLTF
TGTGCCAGCAGCTTAGCCGGGGGGGCCAACGTCCTGACTTTC
>TRBD2|TRBJ2-1|TRBV14|18|NA
CASSPPLGLAGGRNEQFF
TGTGCCAGCAGCCCGCCTCTTGGACTAGCGGGGGGAAGGAATGAGCAGTTCTTC
>NA|TRBJ1-2|TRBV3-1/TRBV3-2|11|NA
CASSQGGGYTF
TGTGCCAGCAGCCAAGGCGGTGGCTACACCTTC
>TRBD2|TRBJ2-1|TRBV6-5|15|NA
CASRHPGLVNGEQFF
TGTGCCAGCAGACATCCGGGACTAGTAAACGGTGAGCAGTTCTTC
>TRBD2|TRBJ2-1|TRBV3-1/TRBV3-2|15|once
CASSQGWDYYNEQFF
TGTGCCAGCAGCCAAGGGTGGGACTACTACAATGAGCAGTTCTTC
>TRBD2|TRBJ2-1|TRBV11-3|15|once
CASSFSGSSYNEQFF
TGTGCCAGCAGCTTTAGCGGGAGCTCCTACAATGAGCAGTTCTTC
>TRBD1|TRBJ2-7|TRBV15|13|NA
CATSRNRGYEQYF
TGTGCCACCAGCAGAAACAGGGGCTACGAGCAGTACTTC
>NA|TRBJ2-7|TRBV5-5|15|NA
CASSLFVSASYEQYF
TGTGCCAGCAGCTTGTTTGTATCGGCCTCCTACGAGCAGTACTTC
>NA|TRBJ2-7|TRBV7-3|10|few
CASSPPSDVF
TGTGCCAGCAGCCCCCCTAGCGACGTCTTC
>TRBD2|TRBJ2-7|TRBV5-1|14|few
CASSRTSGSYEQYF
TGCGCCAGCAGCCGGACTAGCGGGTCCTACGAGCAGTACTTC
>TRBD1|TRBJ1-2|TRBV3-1/TRBV3-2|14|NA
CASSQPGTEYGYTF
TGTGCCAGCAGCCAACCAGGGACAGAATATGGCTACACCTTC
>NA|TRBJ2-2|TRBV16|16|NA
CASSQLGRGATGELFF
TGTGCCAGCAGCCAATTGGGCAGGGGAGCCACCGGGGAGCTGTTTTTT
>NA|TRBJ1-5|TRBV5-1|17|NA
CASSQLPGGAGNQPQHF
TGCGCCAGCAGCCAATTACCGGGAGGGGCAGGCAATCAGCCCCAGCATTTT
>NA|TRBJ1-1|TRBV5-6|13|NA
CASSVVGPSQAFF
TGTGCCAGCAGCGTTGTTGGGCCTTCTCAAGCTTTCTTT
>TRBD2|TRBJ2-1|TRBV19|15|NA
CASSRGLAGGPAQFF
TGTGCCAGTAGTAGAGGACTAGCGGGGGGGCCAGCGCAGTTCTTC
>TRBD1|TRBJ1-4|TRBV4-2|14|NA
CASSRETGSEKLFF
TGTGCCAGCAGCCGTGAGACAGGGAGCGAAAAACTGTTTTTT